A single sample gave rise to the 2 T cell receptor beta chains below, sequenced in a study of T cell responses to AZD1222 COVID-19 vaccine. Measured with immunoSEQ multiplex PCR; TCRdb has only the in-frame clones, and not every one. In the table there are 100,000 to 120,000 clones, more than 90% of which are singletons. The sequencing here drew on peripheral blood, taken 28 days after the second AZD1222 dose. These receptors were taken from an adult who received the AZD1222 COVID-19 vaccine.

In DNA, the CDR3 is TGTGCCAGCAGCGTTATGCCGGGCAACAATGTGCAGTACTTC. Amino acids: CASSVMPGNNVQYF. The chain is built from TRBV6-2 or TRBV6-3 and TRBJ2-7; no firm D call. The V gene lost 6 bases and the J gene lost 9 bases, with 21 bases spanning the gap. There are 14 residues in the CDR3. The germline gives CDR1 MNHEY, CDR2 SVGEGT.

This clone was seen a handful of times. The J gene is TRBJ1-5, the V gene TRBV2; D is unclear. Germline-derived CDR1 and CDR2 are SNHLY and FYNNEI. V lost 2 bases and J lost 0, with 8 bases in between. This CDR3 is built from 15 residues. CDR3 loop: CASSELRGSNQPQHF. Written as DNA, the CDR3 is TGTGCCAGCAGTGAATTACGGGGTAGCAATCAGCCCCAGCATTTT.